This TCR beta chain comes out of a study of shared clonotypes between healthy human individuals. Whole-study results and caveats: Estimated richness was generally greater in naive than memory subsets. Limitation of the genetic and exposure-history diversity represented came from the few donors. In a handful of donors, approximately 5% of naive CD4 clonotypes appeared in common.

As processed by the authors: ImmunoSEQ junction-only sequences lacked quality scores, so their filtering differed. Some clones are missing from TCRdb's copy, which holds only in-frame ones; the method was immunoSEQ multiplex PCR. V and J calls plus clone size are reproduced from that table; the DNA served to infer D and trimming. The sample has about 1.1 million clones; approximately 75% are singletons. The V gene end was trimmed by 2 bases and the J gene end by 6 bases; junction bases not matched to a gene: 5. The CDR3 length is 16 residues. Germline V gene sequence: CDR1 SGHDN, CDR2 FVKESK. As for this clone: The antigen is not known.

The chain joins TRBV14 to TRBJ2-1; TRBD2 agrees at 12 bases. The sample comprised memory CD4+ T cells from PBMCs. The subset denotes: CD45RA-negative fraction. This receptor was taken from a man aged 18 to 29 in good health. Some clones in this sample may be carry-over from other donors' samples. CDR3 coding DNA: TGTGCCAGCAGCCAATTCAGGACTAGCGGGATCAATGAGCAGTTCTTC. Translation: CASSQFRTSGINEQFF.